The 11 T cell receptor beta chains below come from one sample, sequenced in a study of T cell responses to AZD1222 COVID-19 vaccine. The assay was immunoSEQ multiplex PCR, and TCRdb's table has in-frame clones only and misses some. The sample holds approximately 180,000 clones, over 80% seen once. The sequences come from peripheral blood, collected 28 days after the second dose of the MenACWY control vaccine. The source is an adult who received the MenACWY meningococcal vaccine as a control.

The rearrangement links TRBV30 to TRBJ1-1, with TRBD1 as a possible D gene (6 bases). CDR1 is GTSNPN and CDR2 is SVGIG in the germline V gene (reference sequence). The CDR3 loop spans 13 amino acids. Deletions cut 6 bases from V and 3 bases from J, with 14 bases between. Here the CDR3 reads CACNTGRDTEAFF. As DNA, the CDR3 is TGTGCCTGCAACACAGGGAGGGACACTGAAGCTTTCTTT.

V is TRBV7-2 and J is TRBJ2-1; 7 nucleotides line up with TRBD1. Germline CDR1 SGHTA, CDR2 FQGNSA. After removal of 7 bases from V and 0 bases from J, the junction contained 6 bases not matched to a gene. The CDR3 runs to 15 residues. CDR3 nucleotide sequence: TGTGCCAGCATCCCGGACAGGAACTCCTACAATGAGCAGTTCTTC. Its protein product is CASIPDRNSYNEQFF.

The J gene is TRBJ1-5, the V gene TRBV6-6; 7 nucleotides agree with TRBD1. CDR1 is MNHNY and CDR2 is SVGAGI in the germline V gene (reference sequence). The length of the CDR3 is 16 residues. The V gene end was trimmed by 6 bases and the J gene end by 2 bases; junction bases not matched to a gene: 10. The CDR3 DNA follows: TGTGCCAGCAGCGCCGACAGGGCCTATCGCAATCAGCCCCAGCATTTT. This codes for CASSADRAYRNQPQHF.

The rearrangement joins TRBV19 to TRBJ1-2; the D gene is possibly TRBD1 (6 bases). The V end was cut by 3 bases, the J end by 8 bases, with 13 bases between. The CDR3 is 13 amino acids. Germline V gives CDR1 LNHDA, CDR2 SQIVND (reference sequence). The CDR3 loop is CASSMISGDGYTF. Written as DNA, the CDR3 is TGTGCCAGTAGTATGATTTCAGGGGACGGCTACACCTTC.

The chain recombines TRBV5-1 with TRBJ1-2; D is unresolved. Germline V lookup: CDR1 SGHRS, CDR2 YFSETQ. The CDR3 is made up of 13 amino acids. V was shortened by 2 bases and J by 4 bases, with 9 bases between the two germline ends. The CDR3 is CASSFEVGYGYTF. The DNA for the CDR3 is TGCGCCAGCAGCTTTGAGGTTGGCTATGGCTACACCTTC.

The V gene is TRBV28, the J gene TRBJ1-3; no clear D gene. The CDR3 totals 14 residues. V was shortened by 7 bases and J by 0 bases, with 10 bases between the two germline ends. Per germline, CDR1 MDHEN and CDR2 SYDVKM. The CDR3, as DNA: TGTGCCAGCATTTTTTCCGGCTCTGGAAACACCATATATTTT. Its protein is CASIFSGSGNTIYF. Filled out from reference TRBV28 and TRBJ1-3, the complete variable domain reads DVKVTQSSRYLVKRTGEKVFLECVQDMDHENMFWYRQDPGLGLRLIYFSYDVKMKEKGDIPEGYSVSREKKERFSLILESASTNQTSMYLCASIFSGSGNTIYFGEGSWLTVV.

The rearrangement uses TRBV3-1 (or the pseudogene TRBV3-2) and TRBJ1-2; 7 bases are shared with TRBD1. The CDR3 is 14 amino acids. Germline loops: CDR1 LGHDT, CDR2 YNNKEL (reference sequence). Trimming removed 4 bases from V and 7 bases from J; junction bases left unmatched: 9. The CDR3 sequence: CASSPRQGFVGYTF. In DNA, the CDR3 is TGTGCCAGCAGCCCGAGACAGGGATTCGTTGGCTACACCTTC.

CDR3 amino acids: CASSYWSPSSYNSPLHF. DNA of the CDR3: TGTGCCAGCAGTTACTGGTCGCCGAGCTCCTATAATTCACCCCTCCACTTT. The J gene is TRBJ1-6, the V gene TRBV6-8; D remains ambiguous. Deletions cut 1 base from V and 0 bases from J, with 10 bases between. The CDR3 totals 17 residues. CDR1 is MNHGY, CDR2 SAAAGT, per germline.

This chain joins TRBV9 and TRBJ1-1, with a weak D call TRBD1 (5 bases). CDR1 is SGDLS and CDR2 is YYNGEE in the germline V gene. Trimming left V 0 bases short and J 5 bases short, with 20 bases between. The CDR3 length is 17 residues. This CDR3 is CASSVAGDSPGYTEAFF. For the CDR3, the DNA is TGTGCCAGCAGCGTAGCAGGTGACAGTCCCGGGTATACTGAAGCTTTCTTT.

V gene TRBV5-6 combines with J gene TRBJ1-2; 8 positions agree with TRBD1. From germline, CDR1 is SGHDT and CDR2 YYEEEE. V was pared by 3 bases and J by 10 bases, with 8 bases of the junction left unmatched. The CDR3 has 13 residues. The chain's CDR3 is CASSSRGPPPYTF. The DNA of the CDR3 is TGTGCCAGCAGCTCCAGGGGGCCCCCCCCCTACACCTTC.

The rearrangement links TRBV30 to TRBJ1-3; possible D gene TRBD1, 6 bases. In germline, CDR1 is GTSNPN, CDR2 SVGIG (reference sequence). The CDR3 sequence is 17 residues long. V was clipped by 2 bases and J by 3 bases, with 20 bases between them. The CDR3 loop is CAWSPPRIDRLGNTIYF. The CDR3 bases are TGTGCCTGGAGTCCCCCTCGCATAGACAGGCTTGGAAACACCATATATTTT.